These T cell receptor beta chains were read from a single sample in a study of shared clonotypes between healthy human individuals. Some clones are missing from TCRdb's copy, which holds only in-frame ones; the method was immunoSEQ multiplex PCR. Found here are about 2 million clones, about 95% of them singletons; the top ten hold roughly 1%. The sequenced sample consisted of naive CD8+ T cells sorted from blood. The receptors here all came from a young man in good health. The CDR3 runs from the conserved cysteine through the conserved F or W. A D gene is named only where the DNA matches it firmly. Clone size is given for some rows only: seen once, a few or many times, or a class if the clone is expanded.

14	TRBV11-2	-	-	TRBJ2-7	TGTGCCAGCAGCTTATATCGCGGGCCCTACGAGCAGTACTTC	CASSLYRGPYEQYF
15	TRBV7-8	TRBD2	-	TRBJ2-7	TGTGCCAGCAGCCCAAGTAGCAGCGGGGTGGGTGAGCAGTACTTC	CASSPSSSGVGEQYF
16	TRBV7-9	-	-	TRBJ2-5	TGTGCCAGCAGCTTATTTGCGGTAGCAGGCGAAGAGACCCAGTACTTC	CASSLFAVAGEETQYF
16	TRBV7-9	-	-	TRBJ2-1	TGTGCCAGCAGCTTAACGGGACAAATCTCCTACAATGAGCAGTTCTTC	CASSLTGQISYNEQFF
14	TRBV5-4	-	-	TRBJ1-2	TGTGCCAGCAGCTCGGGACTGGATGACTATGGCTACACCTTC	CASSSGLDDYGYTF
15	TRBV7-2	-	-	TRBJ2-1	TGTGCCAGCAGCGCCCGACTGGGGTACAATATGGAGCAGTTCTTC	CASSARLGYNMEQFF
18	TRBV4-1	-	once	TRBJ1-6	TGCGCCAGCAGCCAAGCCGGAGGCCCGGGCCTCTATAATTCACCCCTCCACTTT	CASSQAGGPGLYNSPLHF
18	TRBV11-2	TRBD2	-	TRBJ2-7	TGTGCCAGCAGCTTAGCATTAAGAGTAGCGGGAGGAAGCTACGAGCAGTACTTC	CASSLALRVAGGSYEQYF
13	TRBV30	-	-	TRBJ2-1	TGTGCCTGTTCGCCGGGAGCCTACAATGAGCAGTTCTTC	CACSPGAYNEQFF
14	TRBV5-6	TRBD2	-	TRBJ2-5	TGTGCCAGCAGCGCCGGGACCGGGGGGGAGACCCAGTACTTC	CASSAGTGGETQYF
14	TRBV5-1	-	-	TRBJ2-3	TGCGCCAGCAGCTTGTTCGGGGAAACAGATACGCAGTATTTT	CASSLFGETDTQYF
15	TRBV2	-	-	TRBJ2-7	TGTGCCAGCAGTGCCTCAGGCACAACCTCCTACGAGCAGTACTTC	CASSASGTTSYEQYF
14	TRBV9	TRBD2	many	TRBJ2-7	TGTGCCAGCAGCGTAGGCGGGGGGACCTACGAGCAGTACTTC	CASSVGGGTYEQYF
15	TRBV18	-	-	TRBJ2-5	TGTGCCAGCTCACTTATCACGACAGGTCAAGAGACCCAGTACTTC	CASSLITTGQETQYF
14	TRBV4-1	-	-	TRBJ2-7	TGCGCCAGCAGCCAGGGAGGAGGTCCCTACGAGCAGTACTTC	CASSQGGGPYEQYF
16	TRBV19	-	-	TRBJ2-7	TGTGCCAGTAGTACCGTGGGCAGGGATGGGACCTACGAGCAGTACTTC	CASSTVGRDGTYEQYF
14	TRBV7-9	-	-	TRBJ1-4	TGTGCCAGCAGCTTACGTGATCGGGGGGAAAAACTGTTTTTT	CASSLRDRGEKLFF
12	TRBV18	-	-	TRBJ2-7	TGTGCCAGCTCACGGACCCCCTACGAGCAGTACTTC	CASSRTPYEQYF
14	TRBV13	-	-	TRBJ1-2	TGTGCCAGCAGCCCCCCCGACAGGAACTATGGCTACACCTTC	CASSPPDRNYGYTF
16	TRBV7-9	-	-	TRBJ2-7	TGTGCCAGCAGCCTTGCCCGGGGACCTAGCTCCTACGAGCAGTACTTC	CASSLARGPSSYEQYF
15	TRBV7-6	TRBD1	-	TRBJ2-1	TGTGCCAGCAGCTTTACAGGGGGCTCCTACAATGAGCAGTTCTTC	CASSFTGGSYNEQFF
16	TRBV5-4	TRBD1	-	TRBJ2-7	TGTGCCAGCAGCTTGGGCAAACAGGGGCTAGACTACGAGCAGTACTTC	CASSLGKQGLDYEQYF
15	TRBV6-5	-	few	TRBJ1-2	TGTGCCAGCAGTTACTGGGGGGACACTAGTTATGGCTACACCTTC	CASSYWGDTSYGYTF
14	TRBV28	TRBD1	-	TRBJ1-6	TGTGCCAGCAGCGCCGGGACAGGGGGCCCACCCCTCCACTTT	CASSAGTGGPPLHF
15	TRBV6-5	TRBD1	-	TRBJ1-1	TGTGCCAGCACTATCATCGGACAGGCGGGCACTGAAGCTTTCTTT	CASTIIGQAGTEAFF
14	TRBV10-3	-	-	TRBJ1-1	TGTGCCATCAGTGAGTCGATGGGGAACACTGAAGCTTTCTTT	CAISESMGNTEAFF
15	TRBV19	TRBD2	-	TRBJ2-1	TGTGCCAGTAGTCCTACTAGCGGGGCCTACAATGAGCAGTTCTTC	CASSPTSGAYNEQFF
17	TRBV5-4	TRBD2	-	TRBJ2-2	TGTGCCAGCAGCCCCAGTCGGCTAGCGGGGGGCACCGGGGAGCTGTTTTTT	CASSPSRLAGGTGELFF
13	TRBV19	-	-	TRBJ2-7	TGTGCCAGTAGTATCGGCACGGGCTACGAGCAGTACTTC	CASSIGTGYEQYF
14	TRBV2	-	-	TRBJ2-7	TGTGCCAGCAGCAACCGGGACGCCACCTACGAGCAGTACTTC	CASSNRDATYEQYF
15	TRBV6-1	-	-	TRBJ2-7	TGTGCCAGCAGTGAAGGACTTGATAACTCCTACGAGCAGTACTTC	CASSEGLDNSYEQYF
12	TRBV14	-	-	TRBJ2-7	TGTGCCAGCAGCCAAGAGGTCAACGAGCAGTACTTC	CASSQEVNEQYF
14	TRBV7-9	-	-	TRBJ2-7	TGTGCCAGCAGCTTTCCCAGGGGAGACTACGAGCAGTACTTC	CASSFPRGDYEQYF
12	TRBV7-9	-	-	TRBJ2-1	TGTGCCAGCAGCTTACAATACAATGAGCAGTTCTTC	CASSLQYNEQFF
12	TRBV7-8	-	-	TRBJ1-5	TGTGCCAGCAGCTTAGCGCTTCAGCCCCAGCATTTT	CASSLALQPQHF
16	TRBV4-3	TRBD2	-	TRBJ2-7	TGCGCCAGCAGCCAAGATTACGGGGGGGAAGCCTACGAGCAGTACTTC	CASSQDYGGEAYEQYF
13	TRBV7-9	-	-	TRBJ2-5	TGTGCCAGCAGTTCCGGGCCACAAGAGACCCAGTACTTC	CASSSGPQETQYF
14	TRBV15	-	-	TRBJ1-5	TGTGCCACCAGCTGGGACTTTAGCAATCAGCCCCAGCATTTT	CATSWDFSNQPQHF
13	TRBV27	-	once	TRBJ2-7	TGTGCCAGCAGTTTAATCTACTCCTACGAGCAGTACTTC	CASSLIYSYEQYF
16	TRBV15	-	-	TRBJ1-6	TGTGCCACCAGCAGAGATTGGGTCTCCTATAATTCACCCCTCCACTTT	CATSRDWVSYNSPLHF
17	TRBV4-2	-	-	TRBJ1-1	TGTGCCAGCAGCCGCCACGTGTGGGGAGGGGTGAACACTGAAGCTTTCTTT	CASSRHVWGGVNTEAFF
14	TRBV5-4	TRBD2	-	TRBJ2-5	TGTGCCAGCAGCTTGCCGGGACTAGAGGAGACCCAGTACTTC	CASSLPGLEETQYF
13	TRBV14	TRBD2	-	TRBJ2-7	TGTGCCAGCAGCCAAGGCGGGGGGACGGAGCAGTACTTC	CASSQGGGTEQYF
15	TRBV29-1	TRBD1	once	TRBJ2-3	TGCAGCGTAGAAGGGACAGGGGGCCCCACAGATACGCAGTATTTT	CSVEGTGGPTDTQYF
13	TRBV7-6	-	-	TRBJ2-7	TGTGCCAGCAGCTTACACAATTCCTACGAGCAGTACTTC	CASSLHNSYEQYF
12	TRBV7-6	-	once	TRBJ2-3	TGTGCCAGCAGCTTAATAACAGATACGCAGTATTTT	CASSLITDTQYF
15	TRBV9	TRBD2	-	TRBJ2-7	TGTGCCAGCAGCGTATCCCCTAGCGGGAGCTACGAGCAGTACTTC	CASSVSPSGSYEQYF
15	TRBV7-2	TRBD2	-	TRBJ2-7	TGTGCCAGCAGCTCCGAGGCGGGAGGGTCGGGGGAGCAGTACTTC	CASSSEAGGSGEQYF
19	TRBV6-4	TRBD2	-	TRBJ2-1	TGTGCCAGCAGTGACCAGGGCACGAAGGGACTAGCGGAATACAATGAGCAGTTCTTC	CASSDQGTKGLAEYNEQFF
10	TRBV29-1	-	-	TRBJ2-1	TGCAGCGCCGGACCCGACCGAGAGTTCTTC	CSAGPDREFF
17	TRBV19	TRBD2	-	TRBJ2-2	TGTGCCAGTAGTTGGACTAGCGGGAGTTGGTACACCGGGGAGCTGTTTTTT	CASSWTSGSWYTGELFF
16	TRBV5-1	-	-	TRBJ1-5	TGCGCCAGCAGCCTATCCCGGGGTCTAGACGATCAGCCCCAGCATTTT	CASSLSRGLDDQPQHF
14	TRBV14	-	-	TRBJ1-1	TGTGCCAGCAGCTCCGACCTCAGGAACACTGAAGCTTTCTTT	CASSSDLRNTEAFF
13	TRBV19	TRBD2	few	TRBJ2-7	TGTGCCAGTAGTGCCGGGACTATCTACGAGCAGTACTTC	CASSAGTIYEQYF
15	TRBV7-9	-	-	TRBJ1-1	TGTGCCAGCAGCTTAATTCAGGAAACGAACACTGAAGCTTTCTTT	CASSLIQETNTEAFF
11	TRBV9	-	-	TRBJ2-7	TGTGCCAGCAGCCCCGGGACCCAGCAGTACTTC	CASSPGTQQYF
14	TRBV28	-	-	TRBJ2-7	TGTGCCAGCAGTACCCGACAGGGAGGGCACGAGCAGTACTTC	CASSTRQGGHEQYF
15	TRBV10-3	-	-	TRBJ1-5	TGTGCCATCAGTGATGATCCTTATAGCAATCAGCCCCAGCATTTT	CAISDDPYSNQPQHF
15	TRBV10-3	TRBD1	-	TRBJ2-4	TGTGCCATCAGTGAGACAGGGGGCGGCGATAACATTCAGTACTTC	CAISETGGGDNIQYF